This TCR beta chain derives from a study of cytomegalovirus exposure and HLA in healthy donors. The CDR3 sequence is 15 residues long. Deletions cut 0 bases from V and 0 bases from J, with 8 bases between. CDR1 MRHNA and CDR2 SNTAGT come from the germline V gene. This clone was observed a handful of times. Its antigen remains unidentified. A multiplex PCR was run with 60 Vbeta primers and 13 Jbeta primers. The protocol was immunoSEQ multiplex PCR, while the TCRdb copy is restricted to in-frame clones and leaves out a portion. The data show tens of thousands of clones, roughly 74% seen once. The study's findings and limits: Many donors carried some public TCRs, although rarity characterized most TCR sequences.

The sample taken for sequencing was PBMCs. The TCR comes from a human donor in good health. The rearrangement joins TRBV6-4 to TRBJ1-1; no clear D. The CDR3 DNA follows: TGTGCCAGCAGTGACTCTCCAGACATGAACACTGAAGCTTTCTTT. This encodes CASSDSPDMNTEAFF.